This TCR beta chain was recovered during a study of early T cells in non-severe SARS-CoV-2 infection (dated by TCRdb to the early 2020s). Study-level background: Because TCR sequencing relied on bulk RNA taken from unsorted whole blood, pairing of alpha and beta chains was not possible.

V loses 5 bases, J loses 0 bases, and the germline ends lie 10 bases apart. Per the germline V gene, SGHVS is the CDR1 and FNYEAQ is the CDR2. The CDR3, from cysteine to phenylalanine, totals 15 residues. Only CDR3 DNA is held: 45 bases, read in frame from base 1. Study-level results and caveats: VDJdb matching was skewed toward anti-spike CD8 responses and likely underestimated virus-specific expansions by missing private and CD4 specificities.

A case-control design nested within a healthcare worker cohort in London, UK, was used, with weekly nasopharyngeal swab PCR tests and blood sampling performed. Between 23 and 31 March 2020, the week of the UK lockdown, healthcare workers were enrolled and then followed up weekly for as long as 16 weeks. This clonotype was seen a handful of times. No cognate antigen has been identified for it. Base quality data are lacking; no much larger clone is found one base away. Receptor amplification or capture employed 5' RACE. The reads were generated on a NextSeq 500. To correct for sequencing error and PCR bias, the TCR library protocol tagged individual cDNA molecules with unique molecular identifiers. Sequencing covered both TCR alpha and beta chains, and within each sample the abundances of alpha and beta sequences were tightly co-correlated. The authors processed their data as follows. Decombinator V4 was used to annotate the V gene, J gene and CDR3 of the TCR sequences. Expanded TCRs were defined as changing significantly between any two time points under a Poisson model with p below 0.0001. TCR abundances were normalised to the total number of TCRs sequenced per sample and expressed as counts per million. MAIT TCRs were defined by TRAV1-2 paired with TRAJ12, TRAJ20 or TRAJ33, and iNKT TCRs by TRAV10 paired with TRAJ18. VDJdb, accessed on 1 November 2021, was searched for TCRs annotated for CMV, EBV and SARS-CoV-2, and TCRs annotated for more than one antigen were excluded. The raw public data were reprocessed by TCRdb itself: fastp quality trimming at Q25, MiXCR clonotype calling, in-frame beta chains only. Every entry covers one CDR3 protein and lists the most common genes and DNA from its rows. The V and J calls and clone size come from TCRdb's table, not from the authors' own analysis. Across this sample there are 80,000 to 100,000 distinct CDR3 sequences, with under 15% seen only once. The biggest ten clones account for roughly 7% of the sample.

The chain links TRBV7-6 with TRBJ1-4; no confident D gene assignment can be made. The source of this sequence is an adult who was a healthcare worker with PCR-confirmed SARS-CoV-2 infection or an uninfected control (not recorded which). Input material: whole blood. The DNA reads as follows: TGTGCCAGCAGCATTAGTCTGGCAACTAATGAAAAACTGTTTTTT. It codes for CASSISLATNEKLFF.